The 24 T cell receptor beta chains in this list originate from one sample, sequenced in a study of T-cell reconstitution after alpha-beta-depleted transplantation in children. TCRbeta library construction was performed incorporating unique molecular identifiers. A single record per CDR3 protein comes from TCRdb applying MiXCR to the PCR reads. The sample carries some 100,000 distinct CDR3 sequences, less than 25% recorded once. The specimen was PBMCs, collected before TCRalphabeta/CD19-depleted stem cell transplant. These receptors all stem from a boy between 2 and 10 years old with acute lymphoblastic leukemia, due to receive a stem cell transplant.

The chain links TRBV28 to TRBJ2-1; 7 bases are a match to TRBD1. The V segment lost 2 bases and the J segment 8 bases; nucleotides outside the gene matches: 9. The CDR3 consists of 15 residues. Germline values: CDR1 MDHEN, CDR2 SYDVKM. This CDR3 is CASSLESYRGHEQFF. As DNA, the CDR3 is TGTGCCAGCAGTTTAGAATCCTACAGGGGACATGAGCAGTTCTTC.

This clonotype showed up just a few times. The chain employs TRBV5-6 and TRBJ2-4, with D perhaps TRBD1 (6 bases). The CDR3 contains 15 residues. Germline lookup yields CDR1 SGHDT and CDR2 YYEEEE. The V gene lost 1 base and the J gene lost 2 bases, with 10 bases spanning the gap. CDR3 loop: CASSLSQGTKNIQYF. Written as DNA, the CDR3 is TGTGCCAGCAGCTTGAGTCAGGGGACCAAAAACATTCAGTACTTC.

This clonotype was found many times. The rearrangement links TRBV5-1 to TRBJ1-2; D gene uncertain. The CDR3 covers 13 residues. CDR1 and CDR2 (germline): SGHRS, YFSETQ. Trimming pared 2 bases from V and 8 bases from J, leaving 13 bases between. The CDR3 bases are TGCGCCAGCAGCTTTGAAAGGAAGGTCGGCTACACCTTC. Translation: CASSFERKVGYTF.

This clonotype showed up just a few times. The V gene is TRBV27, the J gene TRBJ2-1; tentatively, D is TRBD2 (6 bases). The CDR3 loop spans 16 amino acids. Germline V lookup: CDR1 MNHEY, CDR2 SMNVEV (reference sequence). The germline V and J ends were trimmed by 6 bases and 3 bases, with 18 bases remaining between them. The CDR3 loop is CASSPTRRGHYNEQFF. Here the CDR3 DNA reads TGTGCCAGCAGCCCAACGAGGAGGGGCCACTACAATGAGCAGTTCTTC.

The genes are TRBV7-2 and TRBJ2-3; D remains unclear. The germline V and J ends were trimmed by 5 bases and 4 bases, with 13 bases remaining between them. CDR1 is SGHTA, CDR2 FQGNSA, per germline. This CDR3 spans 14 amino acids. CDR3: CASSLNPRADTQYF. CDR3 in DNA: TGTGCCAGCAGCCTAAATCCCCGGGCAGATACGCAGTATTTT.

The chain carries TRBV9 and TRBJ2-7, with D uncertain. V was trimmed by 3 bases and J by 3 bases, leaving 10 bases between them. This CDR3 region has 13 residues. CDR1 is SGDLS, CDR2 YYNGEE, per germline. CDR3 coding DNA: TGTGCCAGCAGCGCCCACAGTGGCTACGAGCAGTACTTC. Its protein product is CASSAHSGYEQYF.

This clonotype was seen many times. This chain joins TRBV9 and TRBJ2-1; 9 bases agree with TRBD2. The germline CDR1 and CDR2 sequences are SGDLS and YYNGEE. The CDR3 covers 15 residues. V lost 0 bases and J lost 10; bases outside the gene matches: 8. In DNA form, the CDR3 reads TGTGCCAGCAGCGTAGCGGAGCGGGAGGTGGGAGAGCAGTTCTTC. Its protein is CASSVAEREVGEQFF. The whole variable domain, remainder taken from reference TRBV9 and TRBJ2-1, is DSGVTQTPKHLITATGQRVTLRCSPRSGDLSVYWYQQSLDQGLQFLIQYYNGEERAKGNILERFSAQQFPDLHSELNLSSLELGDSALYFCASSVAEREVGEQFFGPGTRLTVL.

This chain uses TRBV29-1 with TRBJ1-5; D is unresolved. In germline, CDR1 is SQVTM, CDR2 ANQGSEA. There are 16 residues in the CDR3. Trimming removed 4 bases from V and 2 bases from J, with 18 bases in between. CDR3 residues: CSVALSAGWGNQPQHF. CDR3 nucleotides: TGCAGCGTTGCCCTTTCGGCAGGTTGGGGCAATCAGCCCCAGCATTTT.

This clonotype was seen many times. The CDR3 spells CSASPSVGTDTQYF. CDR3 coding DNA: TGCAGTGCTAGCCCTAGCGTAGGCACAGATACGCAGTATTTT. The chain links TRBV20-1 to TRBJ2-3; D is perhaps TRBD2 (6 bases). Trimming took 3 bases from V and 1 from J, leaving 11 bases between them. CDR3 length: 14 amino acids. Germline CDR1 is DFQATT and CDR2 is SNEGSKA (reference sequence).

The CDR3 loop reads CSASPTWEETQYF. The CDR3, as DNA: TGCAGTGCTAGCCCAACGTGGGAGGAGACCCAGTACTTC. The chain carries TRBV20-1 and TRBJ2-5; perhaps TRBD2 as D (5 bases). Trimming removed 3 bases from V and 5 bases from J, with 13 bases in between. The CDR3 runs to 13 residues. Germline CDR1 is DFQATT and CDR2 is SNEGSKA (reference sequence).

DNA for the CDR3: TGTGCCAGCACCGGAGGGTATGTTGTGAATGAGCAGTTCTTC. Protein product: CASTGGYVVNEQFF. The V gene is TRBV7-2, the J gene TRBJ2-1, with D possibly TRBD2 on 6 matching bases. The CDR3 sequence is 14 residues long. Germline values: CDR1 SGHTA, CDR2 FQGNSA. V was trimmed by 7 bases and J by 7 bases, leaving 17 bases between them.

The sample holds many counts of this clonotype. This rearrangement joins TRBV10-3 to TRBJ1-2, with no clear D. CDR3 length: 14 amino acids. The V gene lost 3 bases and the J gene lost 2 bases, with 10 bases spanning the gap. Germline loops: CDR1 ENHRY, CDR2 SYGVKD. CDR3 in amino acids: CAISDQGINYGYTF. The CDR3 DNA is TGTGCCATCAGTGATCAAGGCATCAACTATGGCTACACCTTC.

The chain joins TRBV3-1 to TRBJ2-1, with no clear D. Germline V gene lookup returns CDR1 LGHDT and CDR2 YNNKEL (reference sequence). The V gene lost 0 bases and the J gene lost 6 bases, with 12 bases spanning the gap. The CDR3 has 15 amino acids. This chain's CDR3 is CASSQDVWTGNEQFF. CDR3 in DNA: TGTGCCAGCAGCCAAGATGTCTGGACCGGCAATGAGCAGTTCTTC.

The V call is TRBV15, the J call TRBJ2-7, with TRBD2 matching 7 bases. CDR1 LNHNV and CDR2 YYDKDF come from the germline V gene (reference sequence). Trimming took 0 bases from V and 5 from J; bases not matched to a gene: 16. The CDR3 is 18 amino acids. CDR3 nucleotide sequence: TGTGCCACCAGCAGAGAGGAACCCTTCCTAGCGGAGGGCGACGAGCAGTACTTC. This encodes CATSREEPFLAEGDEQYF.

This clonotype was detected a few times. The chain couples TRBV28 to TRBJ1-2, with a tentative D call TRBD1 (6 bases). CDR1 and CDR2 from the germline V gene are MDHEN and SYDVKM. This CDR3 is 13 amino acids long. Trimming stripped 5 bases from V and 9 bases from J, with 16 bases between. CDR3 sequence reads: CASSGAGGRSYTF. CDR3 nucleotide sequence: TGTGCCAGCAGTGGGGCGGGGGGCAGGAGCTACACCTTC.

The V call is TRBV13, the J call TRBJ2-1; tentatively, D is TRBD1 or TRBD2 (7 bases each). The CDR3 consists of 17 residues. Trimming stripped 4 bases from V and 1 base from J, with 17 bases between. CDR1 PRHDT and CDR2 FYEKMQ come from the germline V gene (reference sequence). DNA for the CDR3: TGTGCCAGCAGCTACTCCCCAGGGGGGGGGTCCTACAATGAGCAGTTCTTC. Encoded protein: CASSYSPGGGSYNEQFF.

V usage is TRBV4-3 and J usage is TRBJ1-1; D not certain. Germline CDR1 is LGHNA and CDR2 is YSLEER. The ends were cut back, 0 bases at V and 2 bases at J, with 10 bases in the middle. The CDR3 totals 15 residues. This chain's CDR3 is CASSQDHYPNTEAFF. The CDR3 coding sequence is TGCGCCAGCAGCCAAGATCATTACCCAAACACTGAAGCTTTCTTT.

About this clonotype: One end of the junction is discordant with germline, which a read error may explain. The V gene is TRBV9, the J gene TRBJ2-3, with 8 bases identical to TRBD2. The CDR3 contains 14 residues. Germline V CDR1 and CDR2: SGDLS, YYNGEE. The DNA for the CDR3 is TGTGCCAGCAGCGGGACTAGCTTATCAGATACGCAGTCTTTT. Its translation is CASSGTSLSDTQSF. Variable domain in full (rest from reference TRBV9 and TRBJ2-3): DSGVTQTPKHLITATGQRVTLRCSPRSGDLSVYWYQQSLDQGLQFLIQYYNGEERAKGNILERFSAQQFPDLHSELNLSSLELGDSALYFCASSGTSLSDTQSFGPGTRLTVL.

The rearrangement joins TRBV6-2 or TRBV6-3 to TRBJ2-3; TRBD2 matches 12 bases. The CDR3 loop spans 15 amino acids. V gave up 6 bases and J gave up 6 bases; unmatched junction bases: 7. Germline values: CDR1 MNHEY, CDR2 SVGEGT. This CDR3 reads CASSRLAGGRDTQYF. In DNA form, the CDR3 reads TGTGCCAGCAGCCGGCTAGCGGGAGGGCGCGATACGCAGTATTTT.

V usage is TRBV28 and J usage is TRBJ1-1; 9 positions match TRBD1. The CDR3 spans 15 residues. Unmatched junction bases numbered 12, after V lost 5 bases and J lost 8 bases. CDR1 is MDHEN, CDR2 SYDVKM, per germline. CDR3 coding DNA: TGTGCCAGCAGTAATAGGGACAGGGATTTTGAAGAAGCTTTCTTT. Its protein is CASSNRDRDFEEAFF.

There are many counts of this clonotype. V is TRBV7-2 and J is TRBJ2-2; possibly TRBD2 for D (6 bases). The V gene's germline CDR1 is SGHTA and CDR2 FQGNSA. The germline V and J ends were trimmed by 2 bases and 6 bases, with 10 bases remaining between them. The CDR3 totals 14 residues. The CDR3 nucleotides read TGTGCCAGCAGCTTAATGCGGAGGGCCGGGGAGCTGTTTTTT. Its protein product is CASSLMRRAGELFF.

The V call is TRBV7-2, the J call TRBJ2-3, with D possibly being TRBD2 (6 bases). The CDR3 has 14 residues. Looked up from germline, CDR1 is SGHTA and CDR2 is FQGNSA. Trimming cost V 3 bases and J 1 base, with 8 bases left between them. The CDR3: CASSFWRGTDTQYF. The DNA of the CDR3 is TGTGCCAGCAGCTTTTGGAGGGGCACAGATACGCAGTATTTT.

The chain is built from TRBV10-2 and TRBJ2-3; 7 nucleotides line up with TRBD2. CDR3 size: 13 residues. Germline values: CDR1 WSHSY, CDR2 SAAADI. With V trimmed by 7 bases and J by 4 bases, 5 bases remained unmatched. CDR3 in amino acids: CASTAGVPDTQYF. In nucleotides, the CDR3 is TGCGCCAGCACGGCGGGAGTCCCAGATACGCAGTATTTT.

This rearrangement joins TRBV27 to TRBJ2-7, with 9 positions matching TRBD1. Germline V gene sequence: CDR1 MNHEY, CDR2 SMNVEV (reference sequence). V shed 10 bases and J 6 bases; nucleotides not matched to a gene: 13. The CDR3 totals 14 residues. This chain's CDR3 is CATRPRDRVSEQYF. CDR3 nucleotides: TGTGCCACAAGGCCCCGGGACAGGGTTTCCGAGCAGTACTTC.